This T cell receptor (beta chain) originates from a study of blood T cells in healthy people across ages. Points from the study as a whole: Getting older went along with TCR beta diversity per million T cells dropping roughly linearly.

Germline V lookup: CDR1 SGHTA, CDR2 FQGNSA. V was trimmed by 5 bases and J by 2 bases, leaving 15 bases between them. This CDR3 contains 15 residues. As concerns this clonotype: Its antigen is currently unknown.

Alongside a J-beta primer mix, a sample-barcoded 5' primer served in a second PCR lasting about 7 to 12 cycles. Unique molecular identifiers of 12 random nucleotides labeled each cDNA. Each of the samples gave a minimum of 3 million paired-end reads that contained CDR3. TCRdb re-derived calls from the 5' RACE reads in MiXCR, one entry per CDR3 protein. Among about 680,000 distinct CDR3 sequences listed, roughly 50% were seen once. Sequenced: blood. The TCR was taken from a woman aged 60 to 75 in good health. The V gene is TRBV7-2, the J gene TRBJ1-2; TRBD1 might be the D (5 bases). The CDR3 DNA is TGTGCCAGCAGCCCCTCAGGGACCGGGAACTATGGCTACACCTTC. Amino acid sequence: CASSPSGTGNYGYTF.